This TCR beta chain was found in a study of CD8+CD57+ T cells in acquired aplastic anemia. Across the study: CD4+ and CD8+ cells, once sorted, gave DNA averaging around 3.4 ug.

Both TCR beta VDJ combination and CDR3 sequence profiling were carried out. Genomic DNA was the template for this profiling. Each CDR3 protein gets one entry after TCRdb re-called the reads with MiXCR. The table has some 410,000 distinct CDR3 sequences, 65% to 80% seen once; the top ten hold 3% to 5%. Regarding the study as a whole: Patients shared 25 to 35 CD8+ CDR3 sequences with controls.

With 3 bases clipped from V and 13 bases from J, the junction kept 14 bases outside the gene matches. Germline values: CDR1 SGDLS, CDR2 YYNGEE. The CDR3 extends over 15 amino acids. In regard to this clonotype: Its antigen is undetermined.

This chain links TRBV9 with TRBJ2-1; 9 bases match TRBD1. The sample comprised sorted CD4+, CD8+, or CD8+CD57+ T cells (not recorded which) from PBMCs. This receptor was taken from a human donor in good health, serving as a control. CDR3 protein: CASSAGDRGGVRQFF. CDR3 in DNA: TGTGCCAGCAGCGCCGGAGACAGGGGGGGCGTGAGACAGTTCTTC. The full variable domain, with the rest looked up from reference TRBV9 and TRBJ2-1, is DSGVTQTPKHLITATGQRVTLRCSPRSGDLSVYWYQQSLDQGLQFLIQYYNGEERAKGNILERFSAQQFPDLHSELNLSSLELGDSALYFCASSAGDRGGVRQFFGPGTRLTVL.